The 24 T cell receptor beta chains presented below share a single source sample, sequenced in a study of vaccination and CD4 T cells after COVID-19. Sequencing of the DNA from cultured CD4+ T cells was carried out with the Oncomine TCR Beta short-read assay. TCRdb ran MiXCR on the PCR reads and lists one entry per CDR3 protein. In the table there are under 8,000 distinct CDR3 sequences, roughly 51% of which are singletons. Treatment defined: approximately 9-day PBMC culture with coronavirus spike peptide pools or control peptides (ViraFEST assay). Prior to the COVID-19 pandemic (2011-2018), the unexposed donor's CD4+ T cells were collected. The antigens these receptors bind are not known. The specimen sequenced was CD4+ T cells from blood, cultured in vitro. Source of these receptors: a human donor in good health.

About this clonotype itself: One end of the junction is discordant with germline, which a read error may explain. The rearrangement links TRBV15 to TRBJ2-7; D is undetermined. Germline loops: CDR1 LNHNV, CDR2 YYDKDF (reference sequence). The length of the CDR3 is 13 residues. The CDR3 sequence is CATRSGGIYEQYF. Written as DNA, the CDR3 is TGTGCCACCCGCAGTGGCGGAATCTACGAGCAGTACTTC.

The CDR3 sequence: CASSLVTGGTLNTEAFF. The DNA of the CDR3 is TGCGCCAGCAGCTTGGTGACAGGGGGCACCTTGAACACTGAAGCTTTCTTT. The genes are TRBV5-1 and TRBJ1-1; TRBD1 matches 10 bases. V gave up 0 bases and J gave up 0 bases; unmatched junction bases: 5. Germline V gene sequence: CDR1 SGHRS, CDR2 YFSETQ. This CDR3 has 17 amino acids. Full variable domain (missing parts from reference TRBV5-1 and TRBJ1-1): KAGVTQTPRYLIKTRGQQVTLSCSPISGHRSVSWYQQTPGQGLQFLFEYFSETQRNKGNFPGRFSGRQFSNSRSEMNVSTLELGDSALYLCASSLVTGGTLNTEAFFGQGTRLTVV.

The chain uses TRBV7-2 and TRBJ2-7, with 7 bases fitting TRBD1. The length of the CDR3 is 14 residues. The V gene's germline CDR1 is SGHTA and CDR2 FQGNSA. After removal of 1 base from V and 4 bases from J, the junction contained 4 bases not matched to a gene. The CDR3 loop reads CASSLDNRGYEQYF. The CDR3 nucleotides are TGTGCCAGCAGCTTAGATAACAGGGGTTACGAGCAGTACTTC. The full variable domain, with the rest looked up from reference TRBV7-2 and TRBJ2-7, is GAGVSQSPSNKVTEKGKDVELRCDPISGHTALYWYRQSLGQGLEFLIYFQGNSAPDKSGLPSDRFSAERTGGSVSTLTIQRTQQEDSAVYLCASSLDNRGYEQYFGPGTRLTVT.

This chain links TRBV28 with TRBJ1-2; no definite D call. Per germline, CDR1 MDHEN and CDR2 SYDVKM. This CDR3 region has 11 residues. V lost 6 bases to trimming and J lost 4 bases, with 6 bases between them. CDR3 amino acids: CASRTAYGYTF. The CDR3 DNA reads TGTGCCAGCAGGACCGCCTATGGCTACACCTTC.

This sequence joins TRBV7-8 and TRBJ2-2; 14 bases match TRBD2. Germline V gene sequence: CDR1 SGHVS, CDR2 FQNEAQ. CDR3 length: 17 amino acids. Germline trimming cut 6 bases from V and 4 bases from J; bases unmatched to any gene: 7. The DNA of the CDR3 is TGTGCCAGCAGGACTAGCGGGAGGGCGCAAGTCACCGGGGAGCTGTTTTTT. Translated, it gives CASRTSGRAQVTGELFF.

The rearrangement joins TRBV7-8 to TRBJ2-5; 8 bases align to TRBD2. V was clipped by 0 bases and J by 5 bases; unmatched bases: 5. Per the germline V gene, CDR1 is SGHVS and CDR2 is FQNEAQ. This CDR3 has 15 residues. CDR3 loop: CASSLAGLVKETQYF. The CDR3 DNA reads TGTGCCAGCAGCTTAGCGGGACTAGTTAAGGAGACCCAGTACTTC.

This clonotype was seen more than once but under ten times. This rearrangement joins TRBV7-8 to TRBJ2-2, with D perhaps matching TRBD2 (7 bases). Per the germline V gene, CDR1 is SGHVS and CDR2 is FQNEAQ. The CDR3 is 18 amino acids. Trimming pared 1 base from V and 1 base from J, leaving 16 bases between. The CDR3: CASSLVGGIAGNTGELFF. In DNA, the CDR3 is TGTGCCAGCAGCTTAGTAGGGGGGATAGCGGGGAACACCGGGGAGCTGTTTTTT.

This clonotype turned up a few times. The chain couples TRBV7-2 to TRBJ2-5; 7 bases line up with TRBD2. The CDR3 is 18 amino acids. With 0 bases clipped from V and 10 bases from J, the junction kept 20 bases outside the gene matches. Germline assignment: CDR1 SGHTA and CDR2 FQGNSA. CDR3 nucleotides: TGTGCCAGCAGCTTAGCGTGGGGGGTAACTAGCGTACCTGGGGGCCAGTACTTC. It is translated as CASSLAWGVTSVPGGQYF.

As concerns this clonotype: Germline is not matched at one junction end, which may reflect a read error. The rearrangement uses TRBV5-1 and TRBJ1-2, with 11 bases matching TRBD1. Germline CDR1 and CDR2: SGHRS and YFSETQ. This CDR3 is built from 14 residues. CDR3: CASSYGQGAHGHTF. The CDR3 nucleotides read TGCGCCAGCAGCTACGGACAGGGGGCGCATGGCCACACCTTC. Looking up the rest from reference TRBV5-1 and TRBJ1-2 gives the full variable domain: KAGVTQTPRYLIKTRGQQVTLSCSPISGHRSVSWYQQTPGQGLQFLFEYFSETQRNKGNFPGRFSGRQFSNSRSEMNVSTLELGDSALYLCASSYGQGAHGHTFGSGTRLTVV.

In its sample, this clonotype was seen a few times. This rearrangement joins TRBV15 to TRBJ2-7; D not resolved. This CDR3 has 13 residues. The V end was cut by 8 bases, the J end by 3 bases, with 14 bases between. From germline, CDR1 is LNHNV and CDR2 YYDKDF (reference sequence). CDR3 bases: TGTGCCACCCGCGGTGGCGGAATCTACGAGCAGTACTTC. As protein: CATRGGGIYEQYF. The full variable domain, its missing parts supplied by reference TRBV15 and TRBJ2-7, is DAMVIQNPRYQVTQFGKPVTLSCSQTLNHNVMYWYQQKSSQAPKLLFHYYDKDFNNEADTPDNFQSRRPNTSFCFLDIRSPGLGDTAMYLCATRGGGIYEQYFGPGTRLTVT.

Written as DNA, the CDR3 is TGTGCCAGCTCACCAGCTCCAGGGACTAATTCACCCCTCCACTTT. Protein: CASSPAPGTNSPLHF. The chain uses TRBV18 and TRBJ1-6; weak D call: TRBD1 (5 bases). Trimming pared 2 bases from V and 6 bases from J, leaving 11 bases between. CDR1 is KGHSH, CDR2 LQKENI, per germline. This CDR3 is built from 15 residues. Drawing the rest from reference TRBV18 and TRBJ1-6, the complete variable domain is NAGVMQNPRHLVRRRGQEARLRCSPMKGHSHVYWYRQLPEEGLKFMVYLQKENIIDESGMPKERFSAEFPKEGPSILRIQQVVRGDSAAYFCASSPAPGTNSPLHFGNGTRLTVT.

There are a few counts of this clonotype. The J gene is TRBJ2-3, the V gene TRBV20-1; TRBD2 matches 8 bases. V lost 2 bases and J lost 2; bases outside the gene matches: 6. The CDR3 runs to 15 residues. Germline values: CDR1 DFQATT, CDR2 SNEGSKA (reference sequence). In nucleotides, the CDR3 is TGCAGTGCTAGACTAACTAGCGGCAACACAGATACGCAGTATTTT. Translation: CSARLTSGNTDTQYF.

The J gene is TRBJ1-5, the V gene TRBV6-2 or TRBV6-3, with D uncertain. The V gene lost 3 bases and the J gene lost 1 base, with 4 bases spanning the gap. Germline loops: CDR1 MNHEY, CDR2 SVGEGT. The CDR3 loop spans 13 amino acids. CDR3 DNA sequence: TGTGCCAGCAGTTATCGGAGCAATCAGCCCCAGCATTTT. It translates to CASSYRSNQPQHF.

As DNA, the CDR3 is TGCAGCGTTGAATCTCAGGAACTTGTGCGCCTCACAGATACGCAGTATTTT. Translation gives CSVESQELVRLTDTQYF. V gene TRBV29-1 combines with J gene TRBJ2-3; no clear D. The CDR3 runs to 17 residues. Germline assignment: CDR1 SQVTM and CDR2 ANQGSEA. V shed 2 bases and J shed 2 bases, with 20 bases lying between them.

The chain couples TRBV7-6 to TRBJ1-2, with D uncertain. CDR1 and CDR2 from the germline V gene are SGHVS and FNYEAQ. Between the trimmed V and J ends, which lost 5 bases and 1 base, there was a span of 17 bases. The length of the CDR3 is 16 residues. DNA of the CDR3: TGTGCCAGCAGCCCCGAATGGGGTAGCCTTAACTATGGCTACACCTTC. Amino acid sequence: CASSPEWGSLNYGYTF.

This clonotype occurred a few times. This chain connects TRBV4-3 to TRBJ2-3; D unresolved. There are 14 residues in the CDR3. V lost 0 bases, J lost 0 bases, and 4 bases lay in between. Germline CDR1 and CDR2: LGHNA and YSLEER. The CDR3 region has the DNA TGCGCCAGCAGCCAAGAGCATAGCACAGATACGCAGTATTTT. Translating it yields CASSQEHSTDTQYF.

The count of this clonotype is one. This chain links TRBV4-3 with TRBJ1-1, with D perhaps matching TRBD1 (5 bases). V shed 1 base and J shed 4 bases, with 10 bases lying between them. The length of the CDR3 is 14 residues. CDR1 is LGHNA and CDR2 is YSLEER in the germline V gene. CDR3 residues: CASSQVIRATEAFF. CDR3 nucleotides: TGCGCCAGCAGCCAAGTTATCAGGGCCACTGAAGCTTTCTTT.

The chain carries TRBV9 and TRBJ2-3, with TRBD2 as a possible D gene (6 bases). V shed 5 bases and J shed 0 bases, with 13 bases lying between them. The CDR3 has 15 residues. Looked up from germline, CDR1 is SGDLS and CDR2 is YYNGEE. DNA for the CDR3: TGTGCCAGCAGGAGATCCGGGACTAGCACAGATACGCAGTATTTT. Translated: CASRRSGTSTDTQYF.

This chain links TRBV5-8 with TRBJ1-1; D is uncertain. V was pared by 4 bases and J by 1 base, with 14 bases between. The germline gives CDR1 SGHTS, CDR2 YDEGEE. The CDR3 runs to 15 residues. CDR3 protein: CASSRAGVGNTEAFF. In DNA, the CDR3 is TGTGCCAGCAGCCGCGCCGGGGTGGGGAACACTGAAGCTTTCTTT. Filled out from reference TRBV5-8 and TRBJ1-1, the complete variable domain reads EAGVTQSPTHLIKTRGQQATLRCSPISGHTSVYWYQQALGLGLQFLLWYDEGEERNRGNFPPRFSGRQFPNYSSELNVNALELEDSALYLCASSRAGVGNTEAFFGQGTRLTVV.

This chain links TRBV19 with TRBJ1-1, with no clear D. The CDR3 runs 13 residues. Trimming pared 2 bases from V and 2 bases from J, leaving 6 bases between. Looked up from germline, CDR1 is LNHDA and CDR2 is SQIVND (reference sequence). CDR3 nucleotides: TGTGCCAGTAGTATACCCCCAAACACTGAAGCTTTCTTT. Protein: CASSIPPNTEAFF.

This sequence joins TRBV15 and TRBJ1-3, with 7 nucleotides matching TRBD1. CDR3 length: 14 amino acids. Germline values: CDR1 LNHNV, CDR2 YYDKDF (reference sequence). Germline trimming cut 3 bases from V and 4 bases from J; bases unmatched to any gene: 3. CDR3 sequence (DNA): TGTGCCACCAGCAGGCCGGGACAGGGAAACACCATATATTTT. Protein sequence: CATSRPGQGNTIYF.

V and J are TRBV5-1 and TRBJ1-6; perhaps TRBD1 as D (5 bases). The CDR3 has 15 amino acids. The germline V gene encodes CDR1 SGHRS and CDR2 YFSETQ. Trimming left V 3 bases short and J 10 bases short, with 17 bases between. CDR3 residues: CASSSDSSQESPLHF. For the CDR3, the DNA is TGCGCCAGCAGCTCCGACAGCTCTCAAGAGTCACCCCTCCACTTT.

The V and J genes are TRBV20-1 and TRBJ2-5; tentative D call: TRBD2 (5 bases). Germline CDR1 DFQATT, CDR2 SNEGSKA (reference sequence). The CDR3 length is 15 residues. The V end lost 4 bases, the J end lost 3 bases, and 18 bases lay between the germline ends. CDR3 nucleotides: TGCAGTGCTACCATCATTGGGCTAGCAGAAGAGACCCAGTACTTC. Translating gives CSATIIGLAEETQYF.

This clonotype was counted a few times. The gene calls are TRBV7-2 and TRBJ1-5; D not resolved. Deletions cut 0 bases from V and 3 bases from J, with 6 bases between. Per germline, CDR1 SGHTA and CDR2 FQGNSA. The CDR3 is 14 amino acids. The CDR3 region has the DNA TGTGCCAGCAGCTTAGCTAGGGACAATCAGCCCCAGCATTTT. This gives the protein CASSLARDNQPQHF.